This T cell receptor beta chain was captured by sequencing in a study of CD8 T cells in Susac syndrome. TCR beta sequences were obtained from blood CD8+ and CD4+ T cells. The multiple sclerosis controls were treatment-naive patients affected by stable or active relapsing-remitting disease. Note on this clonotype: The antigen remains undetermined.

The RNA input was 0.5 to 1 ug, and it was reverse transcribed with random hexamers. Amplification of TCR beta CDR3 by immunoSEQ multiplex PCR spanned 54 Vbeta and 13 Jbeta. In TCRdb, the immunoSEQ multiplex PCR reads were re-called with MiXCR into one record per CDR3 protein. The repertoire holds approximately 200,000 distinct CDR3 sequences, with approximately 90% as singletons. Points from the study as a whole: The number of individuals included in the study's TCR sequencing and HLA analysis was acknowledged as relatively small.

The origin of this receptor is a human donor with multiple sclerosis. The material sequenced was CD8+ T cells from PBMCs.

In DNA, the CDR3 is TGTGCCAGCAGCGTATCAGGACTAGCGGGTTACGAGCAGTACTTC. Translation gives CASSVSGLAGYEQYF. The rearrangement uses TRBV9 and TRBJ2-7; 11 bases align to TRBD2. This CDR3 has 15 residues. Germline values: CDR1 SGDLS, CDR2 YYNGEE. V was pared by 1 base and J by 4 bases, with 4 bases of the junction left unmatched.